This T cell receptor beta chain originates from a study of regulatory T cells in long-lasting Graves disease. This CDR3 is built from 16 residues. Germline trimming cut 4 bases from V and 2 bases from J; bases unmatched to any gene: 4. Per germline, CDR1 MNHEY and CDR2 SVGEGT. With iRepertoire HTBI primers and Arm-PCR of CDR3 regions, TCR beta libraries were built. As processed by the authors: Samples collectively showed 62 TRBV and 14 TRBJ segments. TCRdb re-called the multiplex PCR reads through MiXCR, storing one row per CDR3 protein. The V and J calls reflect TCRdb's pipeline rather than the authors' work. The sample has hundreds of thousands of distinct CDR3 sequences; about 15% are singletons. Time point described: newly diagnosed GD, antithyroid drugs for less than 3 months. Scientists built the TCR library using RNA that was extracted from PBMCs. Patients with Graves' disease were diagnosed by American Thyroid Association guidelines.

This same sample was also taken into another study, of T cells in Graves' hyperthyroidism and ophthalmopathy.

The source is a woman aged 30 to 39 with Graves disease. The J gene is TRBJ2-2, the V gene TRBV6-2 or TRBV6-3; the match to TRBD2 covers 10 bases. The sequenced sample was peripheral blood mononuclear cells (PBMCs), obtained at new diagnosis, from a patient treated with antithyroid drugs. In nucleotides, the CDR3 is TGTGCCAGCAGTTCAACTAGCGGGATAAACACCGGGGAGCTGTTTTTT. Its translation: CASSSTSGINTGELFF.